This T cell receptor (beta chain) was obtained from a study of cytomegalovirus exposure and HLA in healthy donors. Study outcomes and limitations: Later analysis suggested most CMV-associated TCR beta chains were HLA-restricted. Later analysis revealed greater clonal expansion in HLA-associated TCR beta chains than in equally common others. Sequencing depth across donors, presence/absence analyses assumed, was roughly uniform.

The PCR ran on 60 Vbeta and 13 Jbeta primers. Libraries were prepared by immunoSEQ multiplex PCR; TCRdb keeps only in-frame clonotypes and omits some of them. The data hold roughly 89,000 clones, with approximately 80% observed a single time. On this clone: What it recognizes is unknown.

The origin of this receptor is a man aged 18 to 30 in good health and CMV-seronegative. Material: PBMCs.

The CDR3 bases are TGTGCCAGCAGTTACTCGTCAGGGGGATGGTATGGCTACACCTTC. Its protein product is CASSYSSGGWYGYTF. The chain employs TRBV6-5 and TRBJ1-2, with 7 bases that match TRBD1. V trimming: 0 bases; J trimming: 5 bases; junction bases outside the gene matches: 6. Per the germline V gene, CDR1 is MNHEY and CDR2 is SVGAGI. There are 15 residues in the CDR3.